The 9 T cell receptor beta chains reported below all come from one sample, sequenced in a study of blood T cell repertoires in COVID-19. TCRdb keeps only in-frame clones here, not all; method: immunoSEQ multiplex PCR. The sample lists about 270,000 clones, just under 90% seen once, with roughly 4.3% in the top ten. Material for sequencing was PBMCs or T cells enriched from blood (not recorded which). These receptors originate from a woman in her 30s with acute COVID-19.

The chain uses TRBV27 and TRBJ2-1, with 9 bases fitting TRBD2. Germline assignment: CDR1 MNHEY and CDR2 SMNVEV (reference sequence). V shed 8 bases and J 4 bases; nucleotides not matched to a gene: 15. This CDR3 spans 17 amino acids. DNA for the CDR3: TGTGCCAGCGAACCCTGGGGAGGACTAGCGCCTTACAATGAGCAGTTCTTC. It encodes CASEPWGGLAPYNEQFF.

This chain links TRBV5-1 with TRBJ2-7; TRBD1 aligns across 7 bases. The J segment lost 1 base and the V segment lost 4 bases, leaving 5 bases of the junction unmatched. The germline gives CDR1 SGHRS, CDR2 YFSETQ. This CDR3 comprises 14 residues. The chain's CDR3 is CASSITGVSYEQYF. For the CDR3, the DNA is TGCGCCAGCAGCATCACAGGGGTGTCCTACGAGCAGTACTTC.

The V call is TRBV7-2, the J call TRBJ2-7; the D is unclear. The CDR3 spans 11 residues. The germline CDR1 and CDR2 sequences are SGHTA and FQGNSA. V lost 2 bases, J lost 5 bases, and 4 bases lay in between. The CDR3 loop is CASSLPNEQYF. The CDR3 DNA is TGTGCCAGCAGCTTACCTAACGAGCAGTACTTC.

The rearrangement uses TRBV28 and TRBJ2-7, with D possibly matching TRBD1 (5 bases). Germline assignment: CDR1 MDHEN and CDR2 SYDVKM. The CDR3 contains 13 residues. Trimming removed 4 bases at V and 2 bases at J, with 9 bases between. DNA of the CDR3: TGTGCCAGCAGTTCAGGGCCAACCTACGAGCAGTACTTC. It translates to CASSSGPTYEQYF.

The V and J genes are TRBV4-3 and TRBJ2-1; TRBD2 agrees at 8 bases. Germline V CDR1 and CDR2: LGHNA, YSLEER. There are 16 residues in the CDR3. J gave up 4 bases and V 1 base, and 6 bases lay outside the gene matches. CDR3 region: CASSQATSGIYNEQFF. CDR3 DNA sequence: TGCGCCAGCAGCCAAGCTACTAGCGGCATTTACAATGAGCAGTTCTTC.

The rearrangement links TRBV6-1 to TRBJ1-6; D remains ambiguous. The CDR3 sequence is 16 residues long. Germline CDR1 MNHNS, CDR2 SASEGT. V was shortened by 1 base and J by 4 bases, with 11 bases between the two germline ends. The CDR3 sequence: CASSEGSGSYNSPLHF. The CDR3 DNA reads as TGTGCCAGCAGTGAAGGGTCGGGGAGTTATAATTCACCCCTCCACTTT.

CDR3 region: CASSRETGQGEFDSPLHF. The CDR3 nucleotides read TGTGCCAGTAGTAGAGAGACCGGACAGGGGGAGTTTGATTCACCCCTCCACTTT. The chain carries TRBV19 and TRBJ1-6; 10 positions agree with TRBD1. The CDR3 contains 18 residues. Unmatched junction bases numbered 14, after V lost 4 bases and J lost 8 bases. Germline-derived CDR1 and CDR2 are LNHDA and SQIVND (reference sequence).

V is TRBV27 and J is TRBJ2-7; D may be TRBD1 (6 bases). V was trimmed by 4 bases and J by 3 bases, leaving 16 bases between them. The CDR3 runs 15 residues. The V gene's germline CDR1 is MNHEY and CDR2 SMNVEV (reference sequence). CDR3 nucleotides: TGTGCCAGCAGTTCCGGTGACAGGTTAGGCTACGAGCAGTACTTC. Its translation: CASSSGDRLGYEQYF.

J is TRBJ1-5 and V is TRBV2, with D unclear. Deletions cut 1 base from V and 6 bases from J, with 10 bases between. Looked up from germline, CDR1 is SNHLY and CDR2 is FYNNEI. This CDR3 has 14 amino acids. CDR3 loop: CASSEDEAFQPQHF. In nucleotides, the CDR3 is TGTGCCAGCAGTGAAGATGAGGCGTTTCAGCCCCAGCATTTT.